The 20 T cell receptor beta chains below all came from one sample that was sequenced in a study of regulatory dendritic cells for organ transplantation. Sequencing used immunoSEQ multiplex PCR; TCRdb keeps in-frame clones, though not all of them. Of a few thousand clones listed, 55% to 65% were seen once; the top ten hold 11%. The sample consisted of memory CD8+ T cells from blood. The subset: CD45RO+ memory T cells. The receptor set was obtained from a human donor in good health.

The CDR3 nucleotides read TGTGCCAGCAGTTATCAGGGAAGTCACACTGAAGCTTTCTTT. This translates into CASSYQGSHTEAFF. This chain joins TRBV6-5 and TRBJ1-1, with TRBD1 as a possible D gene (5 bases). The CDR3 has 14 amino acids. The ends were cut back, 3 bases at V and 3 bases at J, with 11 bases in the middle. The germline V gene encodes CDR1 MNHEY and CDR2 SVGAGI.

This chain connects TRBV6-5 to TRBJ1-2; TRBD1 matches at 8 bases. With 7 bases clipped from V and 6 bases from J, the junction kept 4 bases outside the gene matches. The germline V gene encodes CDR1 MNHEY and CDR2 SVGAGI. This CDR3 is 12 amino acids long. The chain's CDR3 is CASTTGGNGYTF. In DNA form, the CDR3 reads TGTGCCAGCACCACAGGGGGAAATGGCTACACCTTC.

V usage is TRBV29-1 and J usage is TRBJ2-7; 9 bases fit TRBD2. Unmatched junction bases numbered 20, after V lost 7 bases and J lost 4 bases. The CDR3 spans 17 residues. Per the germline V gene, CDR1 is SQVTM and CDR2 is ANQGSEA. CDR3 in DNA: TGCAGCGCCCTCCTCTTGGTAGCGGGGGCGACCCGTTACGAGCAGTACTTC. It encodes CSALLLVAGATRYEQYF.

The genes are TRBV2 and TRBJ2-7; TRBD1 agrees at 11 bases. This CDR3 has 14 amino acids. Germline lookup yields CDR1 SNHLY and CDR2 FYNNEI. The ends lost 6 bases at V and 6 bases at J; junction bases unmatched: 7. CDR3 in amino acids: CASRPYGQGAEQYF. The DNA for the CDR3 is TGTGCCAGCAGGCCCTACGGACAGGGGGCCGAGCAGTACTTC.

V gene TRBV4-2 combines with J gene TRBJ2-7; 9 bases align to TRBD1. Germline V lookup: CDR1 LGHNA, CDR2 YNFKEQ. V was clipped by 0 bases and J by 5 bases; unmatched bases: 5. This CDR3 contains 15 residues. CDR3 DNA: TGTGCCAGCAGCCAAGATGACAGGGGGAGCGACGAGCAGTACTTC. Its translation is CASSQDDRGSDEQYF.

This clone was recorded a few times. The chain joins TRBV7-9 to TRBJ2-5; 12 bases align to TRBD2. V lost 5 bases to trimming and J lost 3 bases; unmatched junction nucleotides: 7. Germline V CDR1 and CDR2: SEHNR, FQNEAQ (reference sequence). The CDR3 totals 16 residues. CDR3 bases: TGTGCCAGCAGCAAGCAGACTAGCGGGGGAGAAGAGACCCAGTACTTC. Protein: CASSKQTSGGEETQYF.

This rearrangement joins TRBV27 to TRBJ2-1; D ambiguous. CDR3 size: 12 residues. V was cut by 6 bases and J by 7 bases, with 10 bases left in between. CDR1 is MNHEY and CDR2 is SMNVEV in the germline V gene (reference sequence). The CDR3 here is CASRDSLNEQFF. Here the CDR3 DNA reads TGTGCCAGCAGAGACTCGCTTAATGAGCAGTTCTTC.

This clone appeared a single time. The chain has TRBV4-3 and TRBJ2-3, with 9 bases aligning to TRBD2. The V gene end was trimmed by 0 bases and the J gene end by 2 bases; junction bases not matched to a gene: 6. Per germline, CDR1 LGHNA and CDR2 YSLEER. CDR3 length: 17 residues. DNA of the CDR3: TGCGCCAGCAGCCAAGACGAAGCGGGGGGCCCCACAGATACGCAGTATTTT. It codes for CASSQDEAGGPTDTQYF.

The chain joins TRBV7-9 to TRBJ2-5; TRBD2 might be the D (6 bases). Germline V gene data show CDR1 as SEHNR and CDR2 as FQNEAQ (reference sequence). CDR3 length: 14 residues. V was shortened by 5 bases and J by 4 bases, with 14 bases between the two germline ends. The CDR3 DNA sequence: TGTGCCAGCAGCCCCAGGTACGGGGGAGAGACCCAGTACTTC. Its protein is CASSPRYGGETQYF.

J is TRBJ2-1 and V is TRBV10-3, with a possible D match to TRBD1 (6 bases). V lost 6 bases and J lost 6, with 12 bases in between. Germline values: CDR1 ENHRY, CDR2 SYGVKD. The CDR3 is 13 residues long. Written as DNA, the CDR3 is TGTGCCATCAGGGACAGTTCTGGCAATGAGCAGTTCTTC. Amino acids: CAIRDSSGNEQFF.

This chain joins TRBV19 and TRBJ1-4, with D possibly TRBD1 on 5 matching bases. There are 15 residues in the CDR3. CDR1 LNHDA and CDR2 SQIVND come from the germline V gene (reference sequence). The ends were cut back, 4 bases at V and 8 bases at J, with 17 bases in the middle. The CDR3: CASSTPRARGEKLFF. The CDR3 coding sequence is TGTGCCAGTAGTACCCCACGAGCCCGGGGGGAAAAACTGTTTTTT.

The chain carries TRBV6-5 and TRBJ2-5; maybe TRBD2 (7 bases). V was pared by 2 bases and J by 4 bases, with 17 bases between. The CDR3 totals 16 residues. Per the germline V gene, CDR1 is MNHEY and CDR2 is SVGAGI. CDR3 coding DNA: TGTGCCAGCAGTTACCGTTGGGGGGGCTTAGGAGAGACCCAGTACTTC. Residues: CASSYRWGGLGETQYF.

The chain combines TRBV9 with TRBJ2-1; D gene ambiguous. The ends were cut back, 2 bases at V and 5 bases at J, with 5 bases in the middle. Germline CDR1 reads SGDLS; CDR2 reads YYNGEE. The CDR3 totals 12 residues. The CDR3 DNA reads TGTGCCAGCAGCGTGGCGGACAATGAGCAGTTCTTC. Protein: CASSVADNEQFF. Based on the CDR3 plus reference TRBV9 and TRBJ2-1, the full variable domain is DSGVTQTPKHLITATGQRVTLRCSPRSGDLSVYWYQQSLDQGLQFLIQYYNGEERAKGNILERFSAQQFPDLHSELNLSSLELGDSALYFCASSVADNEQFFGPGTRLTVL.

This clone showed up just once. The CDR3 DNA follows: TGTGCCAGCAGCTTAGGGGGGACAGGGGCGCTTGAGCAGTTCTTC. Its protein is CASSLGGTGALEQFF. The rearrangement links TRBV11-1 to TRBJ2-1; TRBD1 agrees at 10 bases. The length of the CDR3 is 15 residues. The germline V gene has CDR1 SGHAT and CDR2 FQDESV (reference sequence). V gave up 1 base and J gave up 9 bases; unmatched junction bases: 6.

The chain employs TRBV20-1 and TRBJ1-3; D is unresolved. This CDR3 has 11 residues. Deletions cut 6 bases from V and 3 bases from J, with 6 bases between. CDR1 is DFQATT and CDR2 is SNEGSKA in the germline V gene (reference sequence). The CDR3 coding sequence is TGCAGTGCCCCTATTGGAAACACCATATATTTT. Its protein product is CSAPIGNTIYF.

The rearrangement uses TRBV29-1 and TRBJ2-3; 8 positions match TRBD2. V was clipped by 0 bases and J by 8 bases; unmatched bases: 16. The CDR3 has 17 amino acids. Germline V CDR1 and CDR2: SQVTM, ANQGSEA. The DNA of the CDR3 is TGCAGCGTTGAAGAAAGTTCAAGCGGGGGCAGAGTTGGTACGCAGTATTTT. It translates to CSVEESSSGGRVGTQYF.

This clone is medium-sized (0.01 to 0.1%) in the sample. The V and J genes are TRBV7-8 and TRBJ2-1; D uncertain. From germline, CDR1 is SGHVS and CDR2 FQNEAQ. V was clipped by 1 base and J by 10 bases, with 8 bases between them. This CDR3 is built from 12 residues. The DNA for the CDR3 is TGTGCCAGCAGCTTAGTAACCAGAGAGCAGTTCTTC. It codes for CASSLVTREQFF.

Written as DNA, the CDR3 is TGTGCCAGCAGCTCTAGAAACACCTACGAGCAGTACTTC. This sequence encodes CASSSRNTYEQYF. The V call is TRBV7-2, the J call TRBJ2-7; D is uncertain. This CDR3 spans 13 amino acids. CDR1 and CDR2 from the germline V gene are SGHTA and FQGNSA. V lost 4 bases, J lost 2 bases, and 9 bases lay in between.

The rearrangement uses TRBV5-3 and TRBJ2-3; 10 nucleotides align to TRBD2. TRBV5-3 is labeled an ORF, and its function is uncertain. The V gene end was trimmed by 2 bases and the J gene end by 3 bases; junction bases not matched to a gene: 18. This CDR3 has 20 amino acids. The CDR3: CARSFHASASGGGGTDTQYF. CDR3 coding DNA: TGTGCCAGAAGCTTCCACGCTTCGGCTAGCGGGGGCGGGGGGACAGATACGCAGTATTTT.

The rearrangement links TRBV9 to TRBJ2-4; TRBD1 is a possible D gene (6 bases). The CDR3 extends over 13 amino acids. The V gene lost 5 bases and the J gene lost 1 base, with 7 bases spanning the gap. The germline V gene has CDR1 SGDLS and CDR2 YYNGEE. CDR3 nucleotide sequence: TGTGCCAGCAGTACAGGGGCCAAAAACATTCAGTACTTC. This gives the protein CASSTGAKNIQYF.